This T cell receptor (beta chain) derives from a study of blood T cell repertoires in COVID-19. Study background: Specimens from acute and convalescent COVID-19 originated in the United States, Italy and Spain. Sources were T cells, B-cell-depleted T cells, or PBMCs; the material itself was cDNA or gDNA.

As processed by the authors: Counts of nucleated cells, estimated from reference gene primer amplification, were obtained. Repertoires were generated with immunoSEQ multiplex PCR, while TCRdb's copy carries only in-frame clones and drops some. That table is the source of V, J and clone size, and D and trimming were worked out from the DNA. The data show about 380,000 clones, around 87% seen once. Trimming left V 8 bases short and J 3 bases short, with 14 bases between. Germline assignment: CDR1 SNHLY and CDR2 FYNNEI. This CDR3 is 13 amino acids long. This clonotype was sampled from a man between 18 and 35 years old with active or convalescent COVID-19. V and J are TRBV2 and TRBJ2-7, with D possibly being TRBD1 (5 bases). Material for sequencing was peripheral blood. CDR3 in DNA: TGTGCCAGCGGGGTCCAGGGTGTCTACGAGCAGTACTTC. It encodes CASGVQGVYEQYF.